These 4 T cell receptor beta chains share one sample of origin, sequenced in a study of T cell changes during pregnancy in multiple sclerosis. Method: immunoSEQ multiplex PCR; TCRdb's copy keeps in-frame clones and lacks some. The sample carries around 130,000 clones, less than 97% recorded once. The specimen comprised peripheral blood, sampled after pregnancy. These receptors came from a female donor with multiple sclerosis, enrolled in a pregnancy study.

V gene TRBV6-5 combines with J gene TRBJ2-5, with D unresolved. The J call is uncertain, as TRBJ2-7 better fits the DNA end. CDR3 length: 14 amino acids. Looked up from germline, CDR1 is MNHEY and CDR2 is SVGAGI. The CDR3 spells CASSYSSETYEQYF. As DNA, the CDR3 is TGTGCCAGCAGTTACTCTAGTGAAACCTACGAGCAGTACTTC.

This chain uses TRBV29-1 with TRBJ2-1; tentatively, D is TRBD1 (8 bases). Germline V gives CDR1 SQVTM, CDR2 ANQGSEA. CDR3 length: 16 amino acids. V shed 3 bases and J shed 0 bases, with 15 bases lying between them. The CDR3 sequence: CSVDHRGGDSYNEQFF. The CDR3 DNA reads TGCAGCGTTGACCACAGGGGGGGGGACTCCTACAATGAGCAGTTCTTC.

The V call is TRBV7-6, the J call TRBJ2-2, with TRBD1 matching over 10 bases. The trim removed 6 bases at V and 6 bases at J, leaving 4 bases unmatched. CDR3 length: 14 amino acids. The germline gives CDR1 SGHVS, CDR2 FNYEAQ. This CDR3 reads CASRSGTGAGELFF. The CDR3 nucleotides read TGTGCCAGCAGGTCCGGGACAGGGGCCGGGGAGCTGTTTTTT.

V usage is TRBV2 and J usage is TRBJ1-2; TRBD1 matches 11 bases. Germline CDR1 SNHLY, CDR2 FYNNEI. The CDR3 loop spans 12 amino acids. V lost 9 bases, J lost 6 bases, and 3 bases stayed unmatched. The chain's CDR3 is CARGQGVHGYTF. CDR3 sequence (DNA): TGTGCCAGGGGACAGGGGGTCCATGGCTACACCTTC.